Listed below are T cell receptor beta chains from one sample, sequenced in a study of Graves' ophthalmopathy and Graves' hyperthyroidism. TCRdb ran MiXCR on the multiplex PCR reads and lists one entry per CDR3 protein. The sample lists about 230,000 distinct CDR3 sequences; 45% to 55% were seen once. The sequencing input was peripheral blood. The receptors were sampled from an adult man with Graves' ophthalmopathy. Each CDR3 is given with its conserved first and last residue. The D gene is left open where the match is weak. The listing skips clone size in some rows; elsewhere it reads once, few, many or a size class.

TGTGCCAGCAGTGAATATAAGAACACCGGGGAGCTGTTTTTT	CASSEYKNTGELFF	TRBJ2-2	14	-	TRBV25-1	once
TGTGCCAGCTCACCGGGCGGGGGAGGATCACCCCTCCACTTT	CASSPGGGGSPLHF	TRBJ1-6	14	-	TRBV9	few
TGTGCCAGTCGGCAGATGGAAATCTCATTCAATCAGCCCCAGCATTTT	CASRQMEISFNQPQHF	TRBJ1-5	16	-	TRBV6-1	-
TGTGCCATCAGACCCCGGGACAGAGCATACGAGCAGTACTTC	CAIRPRDRAYEQYF	TRBJ2-7	14	TRBD1	TRBV10-3	-
TGTGCCAGCAGCTTGAGTTGGGACCCTTCCTACGAGCAGTACTTC	CASSLSWDPSYEQYF	TRBJ2-7	15	-	TRBV7-7	-
TGTGCCAGCAGCTCCATGGTCGGGGAGCTGTTTTTT	CASSSMVGELFF	TRBJ2-2	12	-	TRBV9	-
TGCGCCAGCAGCTTGGACCGGGACGGCGAAAAACTGTTTTTT	CASSLDRDGEKLFF	TRBJ1-4	14	-	TRBV5-1	-
TGCAGTGCTAGAGAAAGAACAGGAGATGAAAAACTGTTTTTT	CSARERTGDEKLFF	TRBJ1-4	14	-	TRBV20-1	-
TGCAGTGCTAGAGTTTTGGGGGGGGGAAACACCGGGGAGCTGTTTTTT	CSARVLGGGNTGELFF	TRBJ2-2	16	TRBD2	TRBV20-1	-
TGCAGCGTTACCGGGACAGGGGGCAACACCGGGGAGCTGTTTTTT	CSVTGTGGNTGELFF	TRBJ2-2	15	TRBD1	TRBV29-1	-
TGTGCCAGCAGCTTAGCTCTGGGAGGCTACACCTTC	CASSLALGGYTF	TRBJ1-2	12	-	TRBV7-9	many
TGTGCCAGCAGCTTATTAACCGGTACCTACGAGCAGTACTTC	CASSLLTGTYEQYF	TRBJ2-7	14	-	TRBV7-6	few
TGTGCCAGTCGACCGACTAGCGGAAGCTACGAGCAGTACTTC	CASRPTSGSYEQYF	TRBJ2-7	14	TRBD2	TRBV19	few
TGTGCCACCAGCAGAGGACAGACTACGAACTACGAGCAGTACTTC	CATSRGQTTNYEQYF	TRBJ2-7	15	-	TRBV15	few
TGTGCCAGCAGTTTCGGACAGGCGGGAAACACCATATATTTT	CASSFGQAGNTIYF	TRBJ1-3	14	TRBD1	TRBV12-3/TRBV12-4	-
TGTGCCAGTCGGAGCTCGGGTGCTGAAGCTTTCTTT	CASRSSGAEAFF	TRBJ1-1	12	-	TRBV19	few
TGCAGTGCTAGAGATGTTCGGCAGGGGCAGCCCCAGCATTTT	CSARDVRQGQPQHF	TRBJ1-5	14	-	TRBV20-1	few
TGTGCCAGCAGCTTAGGCGGTAGCTTATTAGCTGGCTATGGCTACACCTTC	CASSLGGSLLAGYGYTF	TRBJ1-2	17	-	TRBV7-2	-
TGTGCCAGCAGCCAAGAGTTGCCTGAAAAACTGTTTTTT	CASSQELPEKLFF	TRBJ1-4	13	-	TRBV9	once
TGTGTCAGCAGTCACCCCCCCGGGGGGGAGAACGAGCAGTACTTC	CVSSHPPGGENEQYF	TRBJ2-7	15	TRBD2	TRBV10-3	-
TGTGCCAGCAGCTTAGGGGACTCTGCTGGCTACACCTTC	CASSLGDSAGYTF	TRBJ1-2	13	-	TRBV7-2	-
TGTGCCATCAGTGACCTTCGTACTGAGCAGCTCTTC	CAISDLRTEQLF	TRBJ2-5	12	-	TRBV10-3	-
TGCAGTGCTAGTCTCGAAGGGGCGCGAGGCGAGCAGTACTTC	CSASLEGARGEQYF	TRBJ2-7	14	-	TRBV20-1	-
TGCAGTGCTAGAGATCAAAGGACGGAAGGGAGTGAGCAGCCCCAGCATTTT	CSARDQRTEGSEQPQHF	TRBJ1-5	17	-	TRBV20-1	-
TGTGCCAGCAGCTTGTTGGCTAGCGGGAGCCACGAGCAGTACTTC	CASSLLASGSHEQYF	TRBJ2-7	15	TRBD2	TRBV13	once
TGCAGTGCTAGAGAGGGAGGGGGGGGGTACGAGCAGTACTTC	CSAREGGGGYEQYF	TRBJ2-7	14	-	TRBV20-1	-
TGCGCCAGCAGTGAGATATTGAAGGAATCACCCCTCCACTTT	CASSEILKESPLHF	TRBJ1-6	14	-	TRBV10-2	many
TGTGCCAGCAGCCCAGGGAGGAGGGACAGGCACTACGAGCAGTACTTC	CASSPGRRDRHYEQYF	TRBJ2-7	16	TRBD1	TRBV7-9	-
TGTGCCAGCAGCCCTGGTCCCAACACCGGGGAGCTGTTTTTT	CASSPGPNTGELFF	TRBJ2-2	14	-	TRBV7-9	few
TGCAGCGTCGCGCGAATGGACTATGGCTACACCTTC	CSVARMDYGYTF	TRBJ1-2	12	-	TRBV29-1	many
TGTGCCAGCAGCGTAACAGGGGGCTATTACGAGCAGTACTTC	CASSVTGGYYEQYF	TRBJ2-7	14	TRBD1	TRBV9	few
TGTGCCAGCAGGGCCGGGACAGAAGGAGGCTACACCTTC	CASRAGTEGGYTF	TRBJ1-2	13	TRBD1	TRBV25-1	once
TGTGCCAGCAGCCCGGGACCGGTGAACACTGAAGCTTTCTTT	CASSPGPVNTEAFF	TRBJ1-1	14	-	TRBV7-3	-
TGTGCCAGCAGAAACAGGGTTGGAAATCAGCCCCAGCATTTT	CASRNRVGNQPQHF	TRBJ1-5	14	-	TRBV7-9	-
TGTGCCAGCAGCGTTAACGGGGGTTACGAGCAGTACTTC	CASSVNGGYEQYF	TRBJ2-7	13	-	TRBV11-2	few
TGTGCCAGCAGTACAGAGGGAACCGGGGAGCTGTTTTTT	CASSTEGTGELFF	TRBJ2-2	13	-	TRBV25-1	-
TGTGCCAGCAGCAGACAGGGTACGGGCACTGAAGCTTTCTTT	CASSRQGTGTEAFF	TRBJ1-1	14	TRBD1	TRBV7-9	few
TGTGCCAGCAGCGTATTGAGGGCAACTAATGAAAAACTGTTTTTT	CASSVLRATNEKLFF	TRBJ1-4	15	-	TRBV2	few
TGCGCCAGCAGCCAAGAGCAGATGACAGGGGCAGGGCCGAGGGAGCTGTTTTTT	CASSQEQMTGAGPRELFF	TRBJ2-2	18	TRBD1	TRBV4-1	-
TGTGCCAGCAGTCCATGGGACAGGGGGACAGCAATCTATGGCTACACCTTC	CASSPWDRGTAIYGYTF	TRBJ1-2	17	TRBD1	TRBV7-9	-
TGTGCCAGCTCACCACAGACAGGAGATGAAAAACTGTTTTTT	CASSPQTGDEKLFF	TRBJ1-4	14	-	TRBV2	once
TGTGCCATCAGGGCCCTGACAGGTCCCTACGAGCAGTACTTC	CAIRALTGPYEQYF	TRBJ2-7	14	-	TRBV10-3	many
TGTGCCAGCAGCTTTACGGGAGGGGGCGAGCAGTACTTC	CASSFTGGGEQYF	TRBJ2-7	13	TRBD2	TRBV7-3	-
TGCGCCAGCAGCCAACAGAGATATCAGCCCCAGCATTTT	CASSQQRYQPQHF	TRBJ1-5	13	-	TRBV7-8	once
TGCGCCAGCAGTGGGGGAAGGGGGCGAACCGGGGAGCTGTTTTTT	CASSGGRGRTGELFF	TRBJ2-2	15	TRBD1	TRBV10-2	-
TGTGCCATCAGTGAGAGGACCTTCCCGTTCTATGGCTACACCTTC	CAISERTFPFYGYTF	TRBJ1-2	15	-	TRBV10-3	few
TGTGCCAGCAGCTTCCCCGGAAGCAATCAGCCCCAGCATTTT	CASSFPGSNQPQHF	TRBJ1-5	14	-	TRBV7-9	-
TGTGCCAGTATCATGATGATGGGACAGGGGGCTTATGGCTACACCTTC	CASIMMMGQGAYGYTF	TRBJ1-2	16	TRBD1	TRBV19	-
TGTGCTACTAGCGGGAGGGAAGAGACCCAGTACTTC	CATSGREETQYF	TRBJ2-5	12	TRBD2	TRBV7-7	-
TGTGCCACTACGGACAGGGACGACACCGGGGAGCTGTTTTTT	CATTDRDDTGELFF	TRBJ2-2	14	TRBD1	TRBV19	few
TGCAGTGCTATTCTACAGGGTCAGCCCCAGCATTTT	CSAILQGQPQHF	TRBJ1-5	12	-	TRBV20-1	few
TGTGCCAGCAACGAACAGATGAACACTGAAGCTTTCTTT	CASNEQMNTEAFF	TRBJ1-1	13	-	TRBV2	few